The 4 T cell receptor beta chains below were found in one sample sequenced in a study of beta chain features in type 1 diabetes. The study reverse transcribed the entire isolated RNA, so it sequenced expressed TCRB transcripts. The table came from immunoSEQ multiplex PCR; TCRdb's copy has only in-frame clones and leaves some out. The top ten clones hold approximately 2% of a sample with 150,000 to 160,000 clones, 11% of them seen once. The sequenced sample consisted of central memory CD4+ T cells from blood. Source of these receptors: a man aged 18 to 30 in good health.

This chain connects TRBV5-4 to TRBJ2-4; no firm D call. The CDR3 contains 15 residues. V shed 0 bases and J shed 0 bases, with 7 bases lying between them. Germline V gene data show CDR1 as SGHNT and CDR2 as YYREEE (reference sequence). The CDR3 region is CASSLVGIAKNIQYF. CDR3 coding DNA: TGTGCCAGCAGCTTGGTTGGGATAGCCAAAAACATTCAGTACTTC.

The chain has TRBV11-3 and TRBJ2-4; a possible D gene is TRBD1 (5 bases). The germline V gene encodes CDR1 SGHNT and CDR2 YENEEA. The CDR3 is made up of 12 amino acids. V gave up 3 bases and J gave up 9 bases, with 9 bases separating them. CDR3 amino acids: CASSLQGGIQYF. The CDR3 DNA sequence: TGTGCCAGCAGCTTGCAGGGCGGCATTCAGTACTTC.

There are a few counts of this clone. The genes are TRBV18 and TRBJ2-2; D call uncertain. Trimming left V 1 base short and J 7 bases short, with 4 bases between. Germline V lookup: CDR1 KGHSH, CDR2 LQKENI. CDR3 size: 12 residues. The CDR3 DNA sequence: TGTGCCAGCTCACCACGGGACGGGGAGCTGTTTTTT. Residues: CASSPRDGELFF.

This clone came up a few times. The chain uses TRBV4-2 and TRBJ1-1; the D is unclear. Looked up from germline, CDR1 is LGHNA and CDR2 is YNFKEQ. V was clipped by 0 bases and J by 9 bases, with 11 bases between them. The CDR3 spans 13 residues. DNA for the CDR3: TGTGCCAGCAGCCAAGAGAAACTCCCCAAAGCTTTCTTT. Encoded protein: CASSQEKLPKAFF.